The 13 T cell receptor beta chains presented below share a single source sample, sequenced in a study of T cells in Graves' hyperthyroidism and ophthalmopathy. The CDR3 regions of TCR beta were amplified from RNA transcripts. First-round RT-PCR with HTBI primers amplified the TCR CDR3 region. TCRdb recomputed calls from the multiplex PCR reads with MiXCR, one row per CDR3 protein. The data contain 660,000 or so distinct CDR3 sequences, roughly 20% of them singletons. Source material: blood. The receptor source for this set is a man aged 25-45 years with Graves' ophthalmopathy.

The sample holds a few counts of this clonotype. This sequence joins TRBV7-2 and TRBJ1-1, with TRBD1 matching 7 bases. CDR1 and CDR2 from the germline V gene are SGHTA and FQGNSA. V was pared by 5 bases and J by 3 bases, with 6 bases of the junction left unmatched. The CDR3 is 14 amino acids. CDR3 loop: CASSEQGTYTEAFF. The CDR3, as DNA: TGTGCCAGCAGCGAACAGGGGACGTACACTGAAGCTTTCTTT.

The chain has TRBV5-1 and TRBJ1-6, with a tentative D call TRBD1 (5 bases). From germline, CDR1 is SGHRS and CDR2 YFSETQ. The CDR3 runs to 21 residues. Between the trimmed V and J ends, which lost 4 bases and 0 bases, there was a span of 26 bases. CDR3 sequence: CASSQPLQGDYRSSYNSPLHF. The CDR3 DNA reads as TGCGCCAGCAGCCAACCCTTGCAGGGAGATTACCGCAGCTCCTATAATTCACCCCTCCACTTT.

Comments on this clonotype: With a much larger clone just one base away, this may be a read error. The chain employs TRBV7-9 and TRBJ1-5; unclear D gene. Germline V lookup: CDR1 SEHNR, CDR2 FQNEAQ (reference sequence). V was pared by 6 bases and J by 1 base, with 4 bases between. CDR3 length: 12 amino acids. The chain's CDR3 is CASSQSNQPQHF. The CDR3 DNA reads as TGTGCCAGCAGTCAGAGCAATCAGCCCCAGCATTTT.

This clonotype appeared many times. The chain employs TRBV30 and TRBJ1-4, with 9 bases fitting TRBD1. Germline CDR1 GTSNPN, CDR2 SVGIG (reference sequence). V shed 4 bases, J shed 8 bases, and the junction held 5 bases outside the gene matches. CDR3 length equals 13 residues. CDR3 DNA: TGTGCCTGGAAACAGGGGGCAGGGGAAAAACTGTTTTTT. Its protein is CAWKQGAGEKLFF.

This clonotype was detected ten times or more. The rearrangement uses TRBV28 and TRBJ1-2; D may be TRBD1 (6 bases). Germline CDR1 MDHEN, CDR2 SYDVKM. V lost 4 bases and J 4 bases, leaving 10 bases between the germline ends. CDR3 length: 13 amino acids. This CDR3 is CASSSGQIYGYTF. The DNA of the CDR3 is TGTGCCAGCAGTTCAGGACAGATCTATGGCTACACCTTC.

A few counts support this clonotype. J is TRBJ1-1 and V is TRBV10-3; a possible D gene is TRBD1 (6 bases). The CDR3 contains 14 residues. With 2 bases removed from V and 3 bases from J, the gap between germline ends came to 10 bases. From germline, CDR1 is ENHRY and CDR2 SYGVKD. CDR3 sequence: CAISEKGEDTEAFF. For the CDR3, the DNA is TGTGCCATCAGTGAGAAGGGGGAGGACACTGAAGCTTTCTTT.

Comment on this clonotype: A much larger clone differs from this one at a single base, so this may be a read error. The chain couples TRBV9 to TRBJ2-1; 7 bases are a match to TRBD2. The ends lost 3 bases at V and 0 bases at J; junction bases unmatched: 6. Per germline, CDR1 SGDLS and CDR2 YYNGEE. The CDR3 runs to 16 residues. The CDR3 DNA is TGTGCCAGCAGCGCCGGGTCGGGGGGCTCCTACAATGAGCAGTTCTTC. Amino acid sequence: CASSAGSGGSYNEQFF.

This clonotype was counted between two and nine times. V is TRBV24-1 and J is TRBJ2-5; tentatively, D is TRBD1 (5 bases). Germline lookup yields CDR1 KGHDR and CDR2 SFDVKD. The CDR3 sequence is 14 residues long. Deletions cut 0 bases from V and 3 bases from J, with 7 bases between. CDR3 DNA sequence: TGTGCCACCAGTGATTTGGACAGCGAAGAGACCCAGTACTTC. It is translated as CATSDLDSEETQYF.

This clonotype was counted once. This chain uses TRBV12-3 or TRBV12-4 with TRBJ2-7, with unresolved D. Trimming took off 7 bases at V and 2 bases at J, with 15 bases between the two ends. The CDR3 covers 14 residues. The CDR3 is CASTFSSPAYEQYF. CDR3 nucleotides: TGTGCCAGCACCTTCTCCTCGCCGGCCTACGAGCAGTACTTC.

V usage is TRBV9 and J usage is TRBJ2-2; tentatively, D is TRBD1 (6 bases). Germline lookup yields CDR1 SGDLS and CDR2 YYNGEE. The V end lost 0 bases, the J end lost 7 bases, and 7 bases lay between the germline ends. The CDR3 contains 13 residues. This CDR3 is CASSVGRGGELFF. The CDR3 DNA reads TGTGCCAGCAGCGTAGGCAGGGGCGGGGAGCTGTTTTTT. The full variable domain, completed using reference TRBV9 and TRBJ2-2, is DSGVTQTPKHLITATGQRVTLRCSPRSGDLSVYWYQQSLDQGLQFLIQYYNGEERAKGNILERFSAQQFPDLHSELNLSSLELGDSALYFCASSVGRGGELFFGEGSRLTVL.

The chain links TRBV28 to TRBJ1-5, with 8 bases matching TRBD1. V trimming: 6 bases; J trimming: 2 bases; junction bases outside the gene matches: 9. Per germline, CDR1 MDHEN and CDR2 SYDVKM. The CDR3 covers 16 residues. CDR3 sequence (DNA): TGTGCCAGCAGCAAGACGACAGGGGTGGGCAATCAGCCCCAGCATTTT. It codes for CASSKTTGVGNQPQHF.

The DNA of the CDR3 is TGTGCCAGCAGTTTATCCTCTAGAGGCCATGAGCAGTTCTTC. It translates to CASSLSSRGHEQFF. J is TRBJ2-1 and V is TRBV28; no clear D. In germline, CDR1 is MDHEN, CDR2 SYDVKM. This CDR3 has 14 residues. The V and J ends lost 1 base and 8 bases respectively, with 12 bases between them.

This clonotype came up a few times. For the CDR3, the DNA is TGTGCCAGCAGCGTAGGCAGCTCGAACACTGAAGCTTTCTTT. As protein: CASSVGSSNTEAFF. The rearrangement joins TRBV9 to TRBJ1-1; D is uncertain. The CDR3 contains 14 residues. V lost 0 bases and J lost 1, with 7 bases in between. From germline, CDR1 is SGDLS and CDR2 YYNGEE.